This TCR beta chain was retrieved from a study of T cell responses to AZD1222 COVID-19 vaccine. V was trimmed by 0 bases and J by 7 bases, leaving 9 bases between them. Looked up from germline, CDR1 is LGHNA and CDR2 is YSLEER. The CDR3 is 13 residues long. On this clone: Its antigen is unknown.

The method was immunoSEQ multiplex PCR; TCRdb's version includes in-frame clones alone and lacks a portion of them. The repertoire holds roughly 120,000 clones, with roughly 90% as singletons. Study conclusions and caveats: Donors were mostly white British, more females; clonal diversity possibly underestimated. It was only after the peak T cell response that any repertoires were sampled. Compared with day 0, the breadth and depth of the Spike-specific TCR repertoire rose significantly after two doses of AZD1222. Spike was spanned by vaccine-associated CD4 TCRs, which were dominant at 160-218 and 743-854.

This specimen consisted of peripheral blood, obtained on day 0 of AZD1222 vaccination. The rearrangement links TRBV4-3 to TRBJ1-2; tentatively, D is TRBD1 (5 bases). The sequence came from an adult in good health. The CDR3 spells CASSQDQGGGYTF. The CDR3 nucleotides read TGCGCCAGCAGCCAAGATCAGGGTGGTGGCTACACCTTC.